These 31 T cell receptor beta chains originate from one sample sequenced in a study of immune reconstitution after stem cell transplant in scleroderma. TCRdb re-called the RT-PCR reads with MiXCR, one entry per CDR3 protein. The sample carries 1,500 to 2,000 distinct CDR3 sequences, about 3.9% recorded once. Collection of the sample occurred before or after autologous hematopoietic stem cell transplantation (not recorded which). These receptors all come from a male donor with systemic sclerosis.

By sample share, this clonotype is large. The chain has TRBV12-3 or TRBV12-4 and TRBJ1-2; D is uncertain. The CDR3 spans 12 residues. Trimming removed 1 base from V and 8 bases from J, with 8 bases in between. This chain's CDR3 is CASSLGVEGYTF. CDR3 DNA: TGTGCCAGCAGTTTAGGGGTTGAGGGCTACACCTTC.

This clonotype counts as medium-sized. The rearrangement uses TRBV6-6 and TRBJ2-1, with TRBD2 matching over 14 bases. This CDR3 is 17 amino acids long. Germline V lookup: CDR1 MNHNY, CDR2 SVGAGI (reference sequence). J gave up 8 bases and V 7 bases, and 13 bases lay outside the gene matches. CDR3 region: CASTHRGLAGEVDEQFF. The CDR3 DNA reads as TGTGCCAGCACCCATCGGGGACTAGCGGGAGAGGTGGATGAGCAGTTCTTC.

By sample share, this clonotype is medium-sized (0.01 to 0.1%). This chain joins TRBV12-3 or TRBV12-4 and TRBJ1-1; tentative D call: TRBD1 (5 bases). The V and J ends lost 6 bases and 2 bases respectively, with 19 bases between them. The CDR3 runs to 16 residues. The CDR3 nucleotides read TGTGCCAGCAGCCGGGCCCCCAACAGGAGAAACACTGAAGCTTTCTTT. It yields the protein CASSRAPNRRNTEAFF.

By sample share, this clonotype is medium-sized. Here the CDR3 reads CSVQRGRGQETQYF. The CDR3 nucleotides are TGCAGCGTCCAGAGGGGCAGGGGGCAAGAGACCCAGTACTTC. The chain couples TRBV29-1 to TRBJ2-5; TRBD1 matches 7 bases. The CDR3 has 14 residues. V was clipped by 6 bases and J by 2 bases; unmatched bases: 9. Germline V gene lookup returns CDR1 SQVTM and CDR2 ANQGSEA.

This clonotype qualifies as medium-sized. CDR3 DNA: TGTGCCAGCAGTTCTTTCGGGACAGTCAATATGAACACCGGGGAGCTGTTTTTT. Amino acids: CASSSFGTVNMNTGELFF. The V call is TRBV12-3 or TRBV12-4, the J call TRBJ2-2, with 7 bases matching TRBD1. Unmatched junction bases numbered 12, after V lost 4 bases and J lost 1 base. The CDR3 contains 18 residues.

This clonotype qualifies as medium-sized. CDR3 nucleotide sequence: TGTGCCAGCAGCTTCCCCGGGTCCTCCTACAATGAGCAGTTCTTC. It translates to CASSFPGSSYNEQFF. The chain uses TRBV7-6 and TRBJ2-1; D is unresolved. The CDR3 is made up of 15 amino acids. V was clipped by 3 bases and J by 0 bases, with 9 bases between them. From germline, CDR1 is SGHVS and CDR2 FNYEAQ.

By share, this clonotype ranks as medium-sized (0.01 to 0.1%). This sequence joins TRBV19 and TRBJ1-5, with 9 bases lining up with TRBD1. Looked up from germline, CDR1 is LNHDA and CDR2 is SQIVND (reference sequence). The CDR3 sequence is 14 residues long. The V and J ends lost 6 bases and 6 bases, in that order; junction bases with no gene match: 6. The CDR3 region has the DNA TGTGCCAGTAGGCTTGACAGGGGGACTCAGCCCCAGCATTTT. Encoded protein: CASRLDRGTQPQHF. Combining the CDR3 with reference TRBV19 and TRBJ1-5 gives the whole variable domain DGGITQSPKYLFRKEGQNVTLSCEQNLNHDAMYWYRQDPGQGLRLIYYSQIVNDFQKGDIAEGYSVSREKKESFPLTVTSAQKNPTAFYLCASRLDRGTQPQHFGDGTRLSIL.

This clonotype is categorized as large. The chain joins TRBV18 to TRBJ2-7, with TRBD2 matching 9 bases. Per germline, CDR1 KGHSH and CDR2 LQKENI. Trimming removed 1 base from V and 0 bases from J; junction bases left unmatched: 4. The CDR3 length is 16 residues. The CDR3 protein is CASSPRTSAHSYEQYF. DNA of the CDR3: TGTGCCAGCTCACCACGGACTAGCGCCCACTCCTACGAGCAGTACTTC. Filled out from reference TRBV18 and TRBJ2-7, the complete variable domain reads NAGVMQNPRHLVRRRGQEARLRCSPMKGHSHVYWYRQLPEEGLKFMVYLQKENIIDESGMPKERFSAEFPKEGPSILRIQQVVRGDSAAYFCASSPRTSAHSYEQYFGPGTRLTVT.

In its sample, this clonotype is medium-sized. The J gene is TRBJ2-1, the V gene TRBV7-2; the D gene is possibly TRBD2 (7 bases). V lost 8 bases, J lost 3 bases, and 14 bases lay in between. The CDR3 consists of 14 residues. The germline V gene encodes CDR1 SGHTA and CDR2 FQGNSA. CDR3 region: CASRAGALYNEQFF. CDR3 DNA sequence: TGTGCCAGCCGGGCGGGGGCCCTCTACAATGAGCAGTTCTTC.

This clonotype is labeled as medium-sized. The chain links TRBV7-6 to TRBJ2-3; 9 bases align to TRBD1. Germline V gives CDR1 SGHVS, CDR2 FNYEAQ. CDR3 size: 14 residues. Trimming cost V 5 bases and J 4 bases; bases outside gene matches: 4. CDR3 nucleotides: TGTGCCAGCAGCCAAACAGGGGGCGCAGATACGCAGTATTTT. Translation gives CASSQTGGADTQYF.

This clonotype is medium-sized (0.01 to 0.1%) by share. J is TRBJ1-1 and V is TRBV29-1; TRBD1 is a possible D gene (5 bases). CDR1 and CDR2 from the germline V gene are SQVTM and ANQGSEA. This CDR3 region has 13 residues. Deletions cut 5 bases from V and 3 bases from J, with 13 bases between. The chain's CDR3 is CSVRKGGDTEAFF. CDR3 bases: TGCAGCGTTCGCAAGGGAGGGGACACTGAAGCTTTCTTT.

This clonotype was recorded many times. In DNA form, the CDR3 reads TGTGCCAGCAGCTTAGGGGGGGGGGATGAGCAGTTCTTC. Its protein is CASSLGGGDEQFF. The chain couples TRBV7-9 to TRBJ2-1; TRBD2 aligns across 7 bases. CDR1 is SEHNR and CDR2 is FQNEAQ in the germline V gene (reference sequence). The CDR3 spans 13 residues. The V segment lost 1 base and the J segment 8 bases; nucleotides outside the gene matches: 2.

Relative to its sample, this clonotype is medium-sized. The J gene is TRBJ2-7, the V gene TRBV12-3 or TRBV12-4; 7 positions agree with TRBD1. This CDR3 comprises 14 residues. V was clipped by 7 bases and J by 2 bases; unmatched bases: 8. CDR3 amino acids: CASKEQGSTYEQYF. In nucleotides, the CDR3 is TGTGCCAGCAAAGAACAGGGGTCCACCTACGAGCAGTACTTC.

Of note for this clonotype: With a much larger clone just one base away, this may be a read error. The CDR3 sequence: CSARDRETQCF. The CDR3 DNA follows: TGCAGTGCTAGAGATCGAGAGACCCAGTGCTTC. The rearrangement uses TRBV20-1 and TRBJ2-5; no clear D gene. Germline V gives CDR1 DFQATT, CDR2 SNEGSKA (reference sequence). This CDR3 region has 11 residues.

The chain has TRBV3-1 and TRBJ2-3; D gene ambiguous. The germline CDR1 and CDR2 sequences are LGHDT and YNNKEL (reference sequence). The CDR3 totals 15 residues. The V gene lost 0 bases and the J gene lost 2 bases, with 9 bases spanning the gap. The CDR3 DNA follows: TGTGCCAGCAGCCAAGAGGCCCAGACCACAGATACGCAGTATTTT. It translates to CASSQEAQTTDTQYF.

This clonotype ranks as medium-sized. The chain carries TRBV11-3 and TRBJ2-3, with a weak D call TRBD2 (5 bases). CDR3 length: 13 amino acids. Looked up from germline, CDR1 is SGHNT and CDR2 is YENEEA. Trimming shortened V by 5 bases and J by 1 base, and 7 bases separated the two germline ends. The CDR3 DNA reads as TGTGCCAGCAGCCTCGGGGGCACAGATACGCAGTATTTT. The encoded protein is CASSLGGTDTQYF.

By sample share, this clonotype is medium-sized (0.01 to 0.1%). The chain carries TRBV7-2 and TRBJ1-6; 9 positions agree with TRBD1. Germline V gene data show CDR1 as SGHTA and CDR2 as FQGNSA. The CDR3 has 15 residues. The J segment lost 7 bases and the V segment lost 1 base, leaving 2 bases of the junction unmatched. The CDR3 DNA sequence: TGTGCCAGCAGCTTAGGACAGGGGGTGAATTCACCCCTCCACTTT. Translation gives CASSLGQGVNSPLHF.

Judged by abundance, this clonotype is medium-sized (0.01 to 0.1%). This chain uses TRBV13 with TRBJ1-2; 10 bases are shared with TRBD1. The CDR3 runs to 15 residues. CDR1 and CDR2 from the germline V gene are PRHDT and FYEKMQ (reference sequence). Trimming at V came to 3 bases and at J to 7 bases, leaving 8 bases not matched to a gene. The CDR3 loop reads CASSLGTGAVSGYTF. DNA of the CDR3: TGTGCCAGCAGCTTGGGGACAGGGGCTGTGTCTGGCTACACCTTC.

By sample fraction, this clonotype is medium-sized. The chain has TRBV5-1 and TRBJ2-5, with a possible D match to TRBD1 (6 bases). The CDR3 sequence is 16 residues long. Germline loops: CDR1 SGHRS, CDR2 YFSETQ. V dropped 4 bases and J dropped 5 bases, with 21 bases sitting between them. In DNA form, the CDR3 reads TGCGCCAGCAGCCCGGGGATGGGGTCAGGGGAGGAGACCCAGTACTTC. Encoded protein: CASSPGMGSGEETQYF.

The genes are TRBV5-1 and TRBJ2-1; 7 bases match TRBD1. V lost 1 base to trimming and J lost 5 bases; unmatched junction nucleotides: 6. CDR3 length: 15 residues. From germline, CDR1 is SGHRS and CDR2 YFSETQ. The CDR3 nucleotides are TGCGCCAGCAGCTTGCGGCAGGGGGTCAACAATGAGCAGTTCTTC. Residues: CASSLRQGVNNEQFF.

In this sample, this clonotype is medium-sized. The chain joins TRBV7-2 to TRBJ2-2; D call uncertain. Germline V lookup: CDR1 SGHTA, CDR2 FQGNSA. Trimming left V 3 bases short and J 0 bases short, with 8 bases between. This CDR3 contains 15 residues. DNA of the CDR3: TGTGCCAGCAGCTTCAGGACGACGAACACCGGGGAGCTGTTTTTT. This encodes CASSFRTTNTGELFF.

In this sample, this clonotype is medium-sized. This sequence joins TRBV6-1 and TRBJ1-2; 7 bases agree with TRBD1. The length of the CDR3 is 17 residues. V gave up 4 bases and J gave up 0 bases; unmatched junction bases: 11. Looked up from germline, CDR1 is MNHNS and CDR2 is SASEGT. The CDR3 bases are TGTGCCAGCAGTGCAGTGGCAGGGGGAGTAGCTAACTATGGCTACACCTTC. As protein: CASSAVAGGVANYGYTF.

By frequency in the sample, this clonotype is medium-sized. V usage is TRBV29-1 and J usage is TRBJ2-1; 7 nucleotides agree with TRBD2. Germline-derived CDR1 and CDR2 are SQVTM and ANQGSEA. The CDR3 sequence is 17 residues long. The V segment lost 6 bases and the J segment 6 bases; nucleotides outside the gene matches: 20. The CDR3 sequence: CSVRTSSGGGWRNEQFF. The CDR3 DNA follows: TGCAGCGTCCGAACCTCTAGCGGAGGAGGTTGGCGCAATGAGCAGTTCTTC.

This clonotype is medium-sized (0.01 to 0.1%). The V and J genes are TRBV6-6 and TRBJ2-4; D tentatively fits TRBD1 or TRBD2 (6 bases each). The CDR3 is 12 residues long. Germline V gene data show CDR1 as MNHNY and CDR2 as SVGAGI (reference sequence). Trimming shortened V by 9 bases and J by 6 bases, and 12 bases separated the two germline ends. CDR3 region: CASRGPGNIQYF. CDR3 in DNA: TGTGCCAGTCGGGGGCCGGGAAACATTCAGTACTTC.

This clonotype rates as medium-sized (0.01 to 0.1%). J is TRBJ2-3 and V is TRBV29-1; D is unresolved. This CDR3 has 13 amino acids. The V end was cut by 0 bases, the J end by 0 bases, with 4 bases between. Per the germline V gene, CDR1 is SQVTM and CDR2 is ANQGSEA. The CDR3 here is CSVEDWSTDTQYF. In DNA form, the CDR3 reads TGCAGCGTTGAAGATTGGAGCACAGATACGCAGTATTTT.

Within the sample, this clonotype is medium-sized. The chain is built from TRBV30 and TRBJ2-3, with TRBD2 matching over 8 bases. CDR1 is GTSNPN, CDR2 SVGIG, per germline (reference sequence). The CDR3 totals 15 residues. J was trimmed by 4 bases and V by 3 bases; bases with no gene match: 9. CDR3 sequence reads: CAWSVRGGVADTQYF. Here the CDR3 DNA reads TGTGCCTGGAGCGTTCGGGGGGGCGTGGCAGATACGCAGTATTTT.

This clonotype is medium-sized within its sample. The gene calls are TRBV30 and TRBJ2-1; D is possibly TRBD1 (5 bases). V was clipped by 4 bases and J by 5 bases, with 15 bases between them. The CDR3 has 14 amino acids. Germline CDR1 and CDR2: GTSNPN and SVGIG (reference sequence). CDR3 region: CAWTIQAGNNEQFF. The CDR3 DNA sequence: TGTGCCTGGACTATACAGGCAGGGAACAATGAGCAGTTCTTC.

This clonotype counts as medium-sized. The rearrangement uses TRBV5-1 and TRBJ2-7, with D tentatively TRBD2 (5 bases). V lost 3 bases and J lost 5, with 21 bases in between. Germline CDR1 is SGHRS and CDR2 is YFSETQ. CDR3 size: 16 residues. The CDR3 DNA is TGCGCCAGCAGCTGGGGAGCGACTGCGGTTAACGACGAGCAGTACTTC. Translated: CASSWGATAVNDEQYF.

V gene TRBV5-1 combines with J gene TRBJ2-1; 11 bases fit TRBD2. Germline assignment: CDR1 SGHRS and CDR2 YFSETQ. The J segment lost 4 bases and the V segment lost 2 bases, leaving 5 bases of the junction unmatched. The CDR3 is made up of 16 amino acids. The CDR3 is CASSFSSGGLYNEQFF. In DNA, the CDR3 is TGCGCCAGCAGCTTTTCTAGCGGGGGGTTATACAATGAGCAGTTCTTC.

Sample share makes this clonotype medium-sized (0.01 to 0.1%). The V call is TRBV15, the J call TRBJ2-1, with D unresolved. This CDR3 contains 14 residues. V was pared by 9 bases and J by 0 bases, with 12 bases between. Germline loops: CDR1 LNHNV, CDR2 YYDKDF (reference sequence). The CDR3 sequence: CATRNESSYNEQFF. Here the CDR3 DNA reads TGTGCCACTCGAAACGAGAGCTCCTACAATGAGCAGTTCTTC. The variable domain in full, completed from reference TRBV15 and TRBJ2-1, reads DAMVIQNPRYQVTQFGKPVTLSCSQTLNHNVMYWYQQKSSQAPKLLFHYYDKDFNNEADTPDNFQSRRPNTSFCFLDIRSPGLGDTAMYLCATRNESSYNEQFFGPGTRLTVL.

By share, this clonotype ranks as medium-sized. The rearrangement uses TRBV20-1 and TRBJ2-7; possibly TRBD1 or TRBD2 for D (6 bases each). V was trimmed by 0 bases and J by 9 bases, leaving 24 bases between them. Germline CDR1 is DFQATT and CDR2 is SNEGSKA (reference sequence). The CDR3 runs to 16 residues. The CDR3 reads CSARDLLRARGESQYF. As DNA, the CDR3 is TGCAGTGCTAGAGATTTGCTTCGGGCAAGGGGGGAGTCGCAGTACTTC.